This T cell receptor beta chain was retrieved from a study of patients and donors after allogeneic stem cell transplantation. MiXCR was run by TCRdb on the RT-PCR reads, yielding one entry per CDR3 protein. The table shows approximately 210,000 distinct CDR3 sequences, with 35% to 50% occurring only once. Germline V gene data show CDR1 as LNHDA and CDR2 as SQIVND (reference sequence). The CDR3 contains 15 residues. Between the trimmed V and J ends, which lost 3 bases and 5 bases, there was a span of 14 bases. The chain links TRBV19 to TRBJ2-1, with D maybe TRBD2 (5 bases). The source material was blood, either unsorted or a sorted T cell fraction (not recorded which). The sequence was obtained from a human donor who was either an allogeneic HSCT recipient or a stem cell or donor lymphocyte infusion donor (not recorded which). It is not recorded whose cells these are; they may come from a transplant donor. CDR3 sequence: CASSIVGAVDNEQFF. In DNA form, the CDR3 reads TGTGCCAGTAGTATCGTGGGAGCAGTCGACAATGAGCAGTTCTTC.